This T cell receptor (beta chain) was retrieved from a study of cytomegalovirus exposure and HLA in healthy donors. This clone occurred once. The PCR was carried out with 60 Vbeta primers and 13 Jbeta primers. Only in-frame clones appear in the TCRdb table, and some are missing; sequencing was by immunoSEQ multiplex PCR. The sample holds 150,000 to 200,000 clones, around 81% seen once. Germline CDR1 reads SGHRS; CDR2 reads YFSETQ. This CDR3 has 14 amino acids. V lost 4 bases and J 10 bases, leaving 18 bases between the germline ends. The chain combines TRBV5-1 with TRBJ2-1, with a possible D match to TRBD2 (6 bases). The sequence was obtained from a woman aged 18-29 years in good health and CMV-seropositive. Source material: PBMCs. The CDR3 here is CASSPLQGAGEQFF. The DNA for the CDR3 is TGCGCCAGCAGCCCCTTGCAAGGGGCGGGGGAGCAGTTCTTC.